The 14 T cell receptor beta chains in this list originate from one sample, sequenced in a study of lymphopenia after photon versus proton radiotherapy. Sequencing was performed with immunoSEQ multiplex PCR; in TCRdb, only in-frame clones are kept and a portion is missing. This table holds thousands of clones, just over 90% found once. Sequences were derived from peripheral blood, sampled from a patient treated with photon-based radiotherapy. Receptor source: a man aged 60 to 75 with cholangiocarcinoma.

The V gene is TRBV5-4, the J gene TRBJ2-1; D is unclear. The CDR3 runs to 15 residues. The germline CDR1 and CDR2 sequences are SGHNT and YYREEE (reference sequence). The V end lost 3 bases, the J end lost 7 bases, and 17 bases lay between the germline ends. The CDR3, as DNA: TGTGCCAGCAGCTCCCCGGTGCAGGCCGGGAATGAGCAGTTCTTC. Encoded protein: CASSSPVQAGNEQFF.

The rearrangement joins TRBV5-1 to TRBJ1-4; 7 bases are a match to TRBD1. The CDR3 spans 14 residues. Per the germline V gene, CDR1 is SGHRS and CDR2 is YFSETQ. The junction had 4 bases not matched to a gene; V was cut back by 4 bases and J by 4 bases. In DNA, the CDR3 is TGCGCCAGCAGCCCCTGGGACAGTAATGAAAAACTGTTTTTT. Encoded protein: CASSPWDSNEKLFF.

The chain carries TRBV5-4 and TRBJ2-2; D possibly corresponds to TRBD2 (5 bases). Per germline, CDR1 SGHNT and CDR2 YYREEE (reference sequence). The CDR3 has 15 amino acids. V was trimmed by 4 bases and J by 0 bases, leaving 10 bases between them. For the CDR3, the DNA is TGTGCCAGCAGCACTGACTACCCGAACACCGGGGAGCTGTTTTTT. Translated, it gives CASSTDYPNTGELFF.

The chain recombines TRBV5-1 with TRBJ1-4; D is perhaps TRBD1 (5 bases). The germline CDR1 and CDR2 sequences are SGHRS and YFSETQ. V lost 0 bases to trimming and J lost 7 bases, with 10 bases between them. The CDR3 has 14 amino acids. CDR3 in amino acids: CASSLGRDGEKLFF. CDR3 sequence (DNA): TGCGCCAGCAGCTTGGGCAGGGATGGTGAAAAACTGTTTTTT.

V and J are TRBV14 and TRBJ2-5; a possible D gene is TRBD1 (6 bases). Germline-derived CDR1 and CDR2 are SGHDN and FVKESK. This CDR3 is 15 amino acids long. Trimming cost V 4 bases and J 5 bases, with 17 bases left between them. CDR3 sequence: CASSRPGGHAETQYF. The CDR3 bases are TGTGCCAGCAGCCGTCCTGGGGGACATGCTGAGACCCAGTACTTC. Full variable domain (missing parts from reference TRBV14 and TRBJ2-5): EAGVTQFPSHSVIEKGQTVTLRCDPISGHDNLYWYRRVMGKEIKFLLHFVKESKQDESGMPNNRFLAERTGGTYSTLKVQPAELEDSGVYFCASSRPGGHAETQYFGPGTRLLVL.

The chain employs TRBV9 and TRBJ2-1; 8 bases are shared with TRBD2. Germline V gives CDR1 SGDLS, CDR2 YYNGEE. The CDR3 runs to 14 residues. V shed 4 bases and J 9 bases; nucleotides not matched to a gene: 9. CDR3 region: CASSISGTRGEQFF. Here the CDR3 DNA reads TGTGCCAGCAGCATCTCCGGGACTAGGGGTGAGCAGTTCTTC. The full variable domain, its missing parts supplied by reference TRBV9 and TRBJ2-1, is DSGVTQTPKHLITATGQRVTLRCSPRSGDLSVYWYQQSLDQGLQFLIQYYNGEERAKGNILERFSAQQFPDLHSELNLSSLELGDSALYFCASSISGTRGEQFFGPGTRLTVL.

The chain is built from TRBV9 and TRBJ1-4; D might be TRBD1 (5 bases). V was clipped by 0 bases and J by 4 bases, with 7 bases between them. The CDR3 runs to 14 residues. The V gene's germline CDR1 is SGDLS and CDR2 YYNGEE. The CDR3 DNA reads as TGTGCCAGCAGCGTAGCAGGGCTTAATGAAAAACTGTTTTTT. Its protein is CASSVAGLNEKLFF.

This chain joins TRBV7-8 and TRBJ2-2; TRBD2 matches at 9 bases. V shed 1 base, J shed 4 bases, and the junction held 7 bases outside the gene matches. Germline CDR1 and CDR2: SGHVS and FQNEAQ. There are 17 residues in the CDR3. DNA for the CDR3: TGTGCCAGCAGCTTAGGGGGCGGGAGGGCCCCCACCGGGGAGCTGTTTTTT. Protein: CASSLGGGRAPTGELFF.

The genes are TRBV5-1 and TRBJ2-1; 10 nucleotides align to TRBD2. The junction had 7 bases not matched to a gene; V was cut back by 1 base and J by 6 bases. The CDR3 spans 16 residues. CDR1 and CDR2 (germline): SGHRS, YFSETQ. CDR3 coding DNA: TGCGCCAGCAGCTTGCTAGCGGGAGAAGGTTTCAATGAGCAGTTCTTC. Residues: CASSLLAGEGFNEQFF.

This rearrangement joins TRBV7-2 to TRBJ1-4; D is uncertain. This CDR3 contains 15 residues. Germline assignment: CDR1 SGHTA and CDR2 FQGNSA. V gave up 2 bases and J gave up 10 bases, with 17 bases separating them. CDR3 region: CASSLSITTRGKLFF. The CDR3 DNA reads TGTGCCAGCAGCTTATCCATCACGACAAGAGGAAAACTGTTTTTT.

As DNA, the CDR3 is TGTGCCAGTAGTATCGACAGGGGGAAGAACTATGGCTACACCTTC. This gives the protein CASSIDRGKNYGYTF. The chain links TRBV19 to TRBJ1-2; 9 nucleotides line up with TRBD1. The length of the CDR3 is 15 residues. Germline V lookup: CDR1 LNHDA, CDR2 SQIVND (reference sequence). V lost 3 bases to trimming and J lost 2 bases; unmatched junction nucleotides: 4. Full variable domain (remainder filled in from reference TRBV19 and TRBJ1-2): DGGITQSPKYLFRKEGQNVTLSCEQNLNHDAMYWYRQDPGQGLRLIYYSQIVNDFQKGDIAEGYSVSREKKESFPLTVTSAQKNPTAFYLCASSIDRGKNYGYTFGSGTRLTVV.

CDR3 DNA sequence: TGTGCCAGCAGCTTAGCCGGGACAGAGAACACCGGGGAGCTGTTTTTT. This gives the protein CASSLAGTENTGELFF. The chain joins TRBV7-8 to TRBJ2-2; 7 positions agree with TRBD1. The CDR3 spans 16 residues. Trimming took 0 bases from V and 1 from J; bases not matched to a gene: 2. Germline CDR1 reads SGHVS; CDR2 reads FQNEAQ.

V usage is TRBV5-6 and J usage is TRBJ2-7; tentatively, D is TRBD1 (6 bases). Germline CDR1 reads SGHDT; CDR2 reads YYEEEE. This CDR3 has 18 amino acids. Trimming removed 5 bases at V and 4 bases at J, with 28 bases between. The CDR3 protein is CASSVGAGAMDSEYEQYF. DNA of the CDR3: TGTGCCAGCAGTGTGGGGGCAGGGGCCATGGACTCAGAATACGAGCAGTACTTC.

The V call is TRBV5-5, the J call TRBJ2-1; D remains unclear. V was pared by 4 bases and J by 2 bases, with 7 bases between. The CDR3 extends over 13 amino acids. Germline V gives CDR1 SGHKS, CDR2 YYEKEE (reference sequence). CDR3 region: CASSMIAYNEQFF. The CDR3 DNA sequence: TGTGCCAGCAGCATGATAGCCTACAATGAGCAGTTCTTC.